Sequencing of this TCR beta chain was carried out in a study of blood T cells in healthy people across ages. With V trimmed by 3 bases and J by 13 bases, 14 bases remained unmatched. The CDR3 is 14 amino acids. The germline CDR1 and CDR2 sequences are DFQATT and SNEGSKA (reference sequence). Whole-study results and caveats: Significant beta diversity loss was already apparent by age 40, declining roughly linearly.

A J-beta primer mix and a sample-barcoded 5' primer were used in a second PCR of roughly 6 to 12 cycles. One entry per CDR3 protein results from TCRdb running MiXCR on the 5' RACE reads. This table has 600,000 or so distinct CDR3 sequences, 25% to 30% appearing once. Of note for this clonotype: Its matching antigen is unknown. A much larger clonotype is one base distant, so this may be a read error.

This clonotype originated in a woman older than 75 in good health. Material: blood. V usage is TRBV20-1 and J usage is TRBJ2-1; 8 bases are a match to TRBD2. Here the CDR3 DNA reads TGCAGTGCTAGGCAACCACGGGGGGGCGAGACCCAGTTCTTC. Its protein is CSARQPRGGETQFF.